The source of this T cell receptor (beta chain) is a study of blood T cell repertoires in COVID-19. Study context: The United States, Italy and Spain were the sources of the acute and convalescent COVID-19 samples. PBMCs, B-cell-depleted T cells, or T cells were the source of the cDNA or gDNA that made up the material.

The V end was cut by 6 bases, the J end by 9 bases, with 12 bases between. In germline, CDR1 is SGHTA, CDR2 FQGNSA. CDR3 length equals 12 residues. Per the study methods: From reference gene primer amplification, estimates of nucleated cell counts were derived. Using immunoSEQ multiplex PCR, the repertoire was profiled, and TCRdb retains in-frame clones only, with some absent. That table furnishes V, J and clone size, whereas the DNA furnished D and trimming. The sample lists roughly 480,000 clones, roughly nine tenths occurring once. Patients in Seattle were enrolled during active infection, then followed longitudinally.

The J gene is TRBJ2-1, the V gene TRBV7-2, with D possibly TRBD2 on 6 matching bases. What was sequenced was peripheral blood. The origin of this receptor is a young man with COVID-19, enrolled during active disease. The CDR3 here is CASRYGGIEQFF. CDR3 DNA sequence: TGTGCCAGCAGGTATGGAGGGATTGAGCAGTTCTTC.